These 28 T cell receptor beta chains originate from one sample sequenced in a study of CD8 T cells in ankylosing spondylitis. TCRdb processed the 5' RACE reads anew with MiXCR; each CDR3 protein has one entry. The sample contains 340,000 or so distinct CDR3 sequences, about 15% of which appear only once. Sequencing was done on a sample of blood, either unsorted or a sorted T cell fraction (not recorded which). These TCRs come from a male donor with ankylosing spondylitis or in good health (not recorded which).

The chain carries TRBV12-3 or TRBV12-4 and TRBJ2-5; D is unclear. The CDR3 spans 13 residues. The ends were cut back, 6 bases at V and 7 bases at J, with 15 bases in the middle. CDR3 nucleotides: TGTGCCAGCAGCTCGGCCGGTTCACGGACCCAGTACTTC. Protein sequence: CASSSAGSRTQYF.

This clonotype was detected ten times or more. The V call is TRBV5-1, the J call TRBJ1-1; D is possibly TRBD1 (5 bases). V lost 5 bases, J lost 0 bases, and 11 bases lay in between. This CDR3 is built from 14 residues. The germline V gene encodes CDR1 SGHRS and CDR2 YFSETQ. The CDR3 DNA reads TGCGCCAGCAGGGTTCAGGGCATGAACACTGAAGCTTTCTTT. Protein product: CASRVQGMNTEAFF.

This clonotype was detected only a few times. The J gene is TRBJ1-5, the V gene TRBV30, with D perhaps matching TRBD1 (6 bases). Trimming stripped 0 bases from V and 7 bases from J, with 13 bases between. The germline V gene has CDR1 GTSNPN and CDR2 SVGIG (reference sequence). CDR3 size: 14 residues. CDR3 nucleotide sequence: TGTGCCTGGAGTGTGATACAGGGCGGACAGCCCCAGCATTTT. Encoded protein: CAWSVIQGGQPQHF.

This clonotype was detected ten times or more. V gene TRBV12-3 or TRBV12-4 combines with J gene TRBJ1-1; no reliable D call. V lost 3 bases, J lost 0 bases, and 14 bases lay in between. CDR3 size: 16 residues. As DNA, the CDR3 is TGTGCCAGCAGTTTCGCCCTGCCATCAATGAACACTGAAGCTTTCTTT. Protein sequence: CASSFALPSMNTEAFF.

CDR3 coding DNA: TGTGCCAGCAGCGCCGGAATTTACAATGAGCAGTTCTTC. This translates into CASSAGIYNEQFF. The rearrangement uses TRBV11-2 and TRBJ2-1; D is ambiguous. The CDR3 contains 13 residues. The germline V gene has CDR1 SGHAT and CDR2 FQNNGV. The V and J ends lost 5 bases and 4 bases respectively, with 9 bases between them.

This chain uses TRBV6-1 with TRBJ2-5, with a weak D call TRBD2 (6 bases). V was pared by 7 bases and J by 1 base, with 13 bases between. CDR1 is MNHNS and CDR2 is SASEGT in the germline V gene. The CDR3 contains 14 residues. CDR3 amino acids: CASTTGGFQETQYF. The CDR3 nucleotides read TGTGCCAGCACCACAGGAGGGTTCCAAGAGACCCAGTACTTC.

In its sample, this clonotype was seen many times. This chain links TRBV12-3 or TRBV12-4 with TRBJ1-5, with 7 bases matching TRBD1. V lost 8 bases and J lost 1; bases outside the gene matches: 11. This CDR3 has 16 residues. The CDR3 loop reads CASGTRQGGSNQPQHF. The DNA of the CDR3 is TGTGCCAGCGGAACTAGACAGGGTGGGAGCAATCAGCCCCAGCATTTT.

This clonotype has ten or more counts. The rearrangement uses TRBV7-9 and TRBJ1-1; unclear D gene. V shed 5 bases and J shed 2 bases, with 21 bases lying between them. Germline V gene data show CDR1 as SEHNR and CDR2 as FQNEAQ (reference sequence). This CDR3 comprises 17 residues. This CDR3 reads CASSRSPAVAINTEAFF. In nucleotides, the CDR3 is TGTGCCAGCAGCAGGTCCCCCGCGGTAGCCATAAACACTGAAGCTTTCTTT.

This clonotype was seen many times. The J gene is TRBJ1-5, the V gene TRBV3-1; D remains ambiguous. From germline, CDR1 is LGHDT and CDR2 YNNKEL (reference sequence). The V end was cut by 6 bases, the J end by 4 bases, with 16 bases between. CDR3 length: 15 amino acids. The CDR3 loop reads CASSPSGGKNQPQHF. In DNA, the CDR3 is TGTGCCAGCAGTCCATCCGGCGGGAAGAATCAGCCCCAGCATTTT.

The chain is built from TRBV29-1 and TRBJ2-3; D remains ambiguous. Trimming stripped 7 bases from V and 0 bases from J, with 5 bases between. The CDR3 length is 11 residues. Per the germline V gene, CDR1 is SQVTM and CDR2 is ANQGSEA. CDR3 residues: CSGTSTDTQYF. CDR3 coding DNA: TGCAGCGGCACTAGCACAGATACGCAGTATTTT.

As regards this clonotype: At one of its ends the junction is not consistent with the germline gene, which may arise from a read error. V and J are TRBV29-1 and TRBJ2-1, with 12 bases identical to TRBD2. The CDR3 totals 15 residues. CDR1 and CDR2 (germline): SQVTM, ANQGSEA. This CDR3 reads CSVETSGSSYNKQFF. The CDR3 nucleotides read TGCAGCGTGGAGACTAGCGGGAGCTCCTACAATAAGCAGTTCTTC.

The V gene is TRBV11-2, the J gene TRBJ2-7, with D perhaps matching TRBD2 (5 bases). V lost 1 base, J lost 4 bases, and 14 bases lay in between. This CDR3 has 15 amino acids. Germline V gene data show CDR1 as SGHAT and CDR2 as FQNNGV. For the CDR3, the DNA is TGTGCCAGCAGCTTAGGGGCCGGGGTAGGGTACGAGCAGTACTTC. Its translation: CASSLGAGVGYEQYF.

This clonotype has a handful of counts. The genes are TRBV5-1 and TRBJ2-7; 10 nucleotides agree with TRBD2. Germline CDR1 is SGHRS and CDR2 is YFSETQ. The CDR3 consists of 14 residues. V lost 6 bases to trimming and J lost 0 bases; unmatched junction nucleotides: 3. CDR3: CASTTSGPSYEQYF. The CDR3, as DNA: TGCGCCAGCACGACTAGCGGGCCCTCCTACGAGCAGTACTTC.

This clonotype was counted only a few times. The chain employs TRBV27 and TRBJ2-7, with a tentative D call TRBD2 (6 bases). The V end was cut by 5 bases, the J end by 3 bases, with 17 bases between. Looked up from germline, CDR1 is MNHEY and CDR2 is SMNVEV (reference sequence). The CDR3 consists of 15 residues. The CDR3 protein is CASSPGTGPYYEQYF. The CDR3 DNA sequence: TGTGCCAGCAGTCCTGGGACTGGGCCGTACTACGAGCAGTACTTC.

This clonotype has only a few counts. This chain joins TRBV2 and TRBJ2-1; the D gene is possibly TRBD1 (6 bases). V dropped 3 bases and J dropped 3 bases, with 9 bases sitting between them. The CDR3 totals 14 residues. Germline V gene sequence: CDR1 SNHLY, CDR2 FYNNEI. In nucleotides, the CDR3 is TGTGCCAGCAGTGAGGGGGCCCGCTACAATGAGCAGTTCTTC. Protein: CASSEGARYNEQFF.

This clonotype was seen a few times. The CDR3 DNA reads TGTGCCAGTACCAATCAGGACAGGGGGCGAGCTGAAGCTTTCTTT. It yields the protein CASTNQDRGRAEAFF. The chain is built from TRBV19 and TRBJ1-1; 11 bases agree with TRBD1. In germline, CDR1 is LNHDA, CDR2 SQIVND (reference sequence). The CDR3 sequence is 15 residues long. J was trimmed by 6 bases and V by 7 bases; bases with no gene match: 10.

This clonotype has more than one count but fewer than ten. The chain couples TRBV5-1 to TRBJ2-1; perhaps TRBD1 as D (6 bases). The CDR3 spans 16 residues. Germline CDR1 reads SGHRS; CDR2 reads YFSETQ. Trimming stripped 0 bases from V and 9 bases from J, with 19 bases between. CDR3 coding DNA: TGCGCCAGCAGCTTGGCGGTTGCAGGGGTAAGTGGTGAGCAGTTCTTC. This codes for CASSLAVAGVSGEQFF.

This clonotype was found a few times. The V gene is TRBV3-1, the J gene TRBJ2-3; D is unclear. The CDR3 has 12 amino acids. The germline CDR1 and CDR2 sequences are LGHDT and YNNKEL (reference sequence). The germline V and J ends were trimmed by 4 bases and 7 bases, with 9 bases remaining between them. CDR3 sequence (DNA): TGTGCCAGCAGCCCCAGTTCAAATACGCAGTATTTT. Protein product: CASSPSSNTQYF.

This clonotype was seen only a few times. The chain carries TRBV7-2 and TRBJ2-7; 9 bases are shared with TRBD2. CDR1 is SGHTA, CDR2 FQGNSA, per germline. After removal of 6 bases from V and 2 bases from J, the junction contained 11 bases not matched to a gene. The CDR3 runs 16 residues. CDR3 loop: CASSPMTSGKTYEQYF. The CDR3 DNA is TGTGCCAGCAGTCCTATGACTAGCGGTAAGACCTACGAGCAGTACTTC.

V is TRBV7-9 and J is TRBJ2-6, with D possibly being TRBD1 or TRBD2 (5 bases each). Trimming shortened V by 2 bases and J by 2 bases, and 10 bases separated the two germline ends. Looked up from germline, CDR1 is SEHNR and CDR2 is FQNEAQ (reference sequence). This CDR3 comprises 16 residues. The CDR3, as DNA: TGTGCCAGCAGCTTAAGGGGAGAGACTGGGGCCAACGTCCTGACTTTC. Protein: CASSLRGETGANVLTF.

This clonotype has just a few counts. The chain recombines TRBV3-1 with TRBJ2-5; D not certain. The CDR3 is 15 amino acids. Trimming removed 0 bases at V and 5 bases at J, with 13 bases between. Germline CDR1 reads LGHDT; CDR2 reads YNNKEL (reference sequence). The CDR3 reads CASSQEVLWKETQYF. CDR3 DNA sequence: TGTGCCAGCAGCCAAGAGGTTCTGTGGAAGGAGACCCAGTACTTC.

This clonotype turned up a few times. The chain has TRBV7-2 and TRBJ1-1; D is uncertain. The V and J ends lost 4 bases and 0 bases respectively, with 12 bases between them. CDR3 length equals 15 residues. Germline CDR1 reads SGHTA; CDR2 reads FQGNSA. CDR3 sequence (DNA): TGTGCCAGCAGCTGGCCTGGCCCATTGAACACTGAAGCTTTCTTT. Amino acid sequence: CASSWPGPLNTEAFF.

The chain links TRBV12-3 or TRBV12-4 to TRBJ2-5, with D possibly matching TRBD2 (5 bases). Trimming pared 6 bases from V and 5 bases from J, leaving 10 bases between. The CDR3 is 12 amino acids. CDR3 in amino acids: CASRRERETQYF. The CDR3 DNA sequence: TGTGCCAGCAGACGGGAAAGGGAGACCCAGTACTTC.

In its sample, this clonotype was seen a few times. The CDR3: CASSLSRGIYGYTF. Here the CDR3 DNA reads TGCGCCAGCAGCTTGAGTAGGGGCATCTATGGCTACACCTTC. The chain links TRBV5-1 to TRBJ1-2; the D gene is possibly TRBD1 (5 bases). This CDR3 region has 14 residues. The V end lost 1 base, the J end lost 4 bases, and 11 bases lay between the germline ends. From germline, CDR1 is SGHRS and CDR2 YFSETQ. Full variable domain (missing parts from reference TRBV5-1 and TRBJ1-2): KAGVTQTPRYLIKTRGQQVTLSCSPISGHRSVSWYQQTPGQGLQFLFEYFSETQRNKGNFPGRFSGRQFSNSRSEMNVSTLELGDSALYLCASSLSRGIYGYTFGSGTRLTVV.

This sequence joins TRBV5-1 and TRBJ2-3; D perhaps matches TRBD1 (6 bases). The CDR3 is 15 amino acids. Between the trimmed V and J ends, which lost 0 bases and 5 bases, there was a span of 13 bases. Germline CDR1 SGHRS, CDR2 YFSETQ. CDR3 region: CASSLEAGRGDTQYF. CDR3 DNA sequence: TGCGCCAGCAGCTTGGAGGCGGGCAGGGGAGATACGCAGTATTTT.

The chain joins TRBV20-1 to TRBJ2-1; TRBD2 matches at 8 bases. Per the germline V gene, CDR1 is DFQATT and CDR2 is SNEGSKA (reference sequence). The junction had 5 bases not matched to a gene; V was cut back by 5 bases and J by 2 bases. The CDR3 runs to 14 residues. The CDR3: CSAWKRGTYNEQFF. The DNA for the CDR3 is TGCAGTGCTTGGAAGCGGGGGACCTACAATGAGCAGTTCTTC.

This sequence joins TRBV15 and TRBJ2-2; 9 nucleotides match TRBD1. CDR1 and CDR2 (germline): LNHNV, YYDKDF (reference sequence). This CDR3 comprises 16 residues. Trimming took 8 bases from V and 4 from J; bases not matched to a gene: 11. The CDR3 reads CATRITGTGPTGELFF. CDR3 nucleotides: TGTGCCACCCGGATCACCGGGACAGGGCCCACCGGGGAGCTGTTTTTT.

This clonotype turned up a few times. The chain links TRBV20-1 to TRBJ2-5; D is uncertain. Germline CDR1 is DFQATT and CDR2 is SNEGSKA (reference sequence). The CDR3 extends over 12 amino acids. Trimming pared 1 base from V and 1 base from J, leaving 4 bases between. The CDR3 protein is CSARAAQETQYF. CDR3 coding DNA: TGCAGTGCTAGAGCAGCCCAAGAGACCCAGTACTTC.